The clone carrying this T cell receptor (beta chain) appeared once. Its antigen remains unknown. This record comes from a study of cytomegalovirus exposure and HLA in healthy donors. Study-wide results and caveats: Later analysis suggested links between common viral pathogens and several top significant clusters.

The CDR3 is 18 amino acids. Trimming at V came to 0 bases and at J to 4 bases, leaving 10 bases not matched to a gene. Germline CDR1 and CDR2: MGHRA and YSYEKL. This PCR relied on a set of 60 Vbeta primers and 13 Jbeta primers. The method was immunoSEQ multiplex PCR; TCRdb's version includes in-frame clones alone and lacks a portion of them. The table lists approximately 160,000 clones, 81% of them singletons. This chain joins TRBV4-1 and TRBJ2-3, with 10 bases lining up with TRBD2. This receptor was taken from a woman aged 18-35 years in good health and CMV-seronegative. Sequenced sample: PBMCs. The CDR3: CASSQERLAGVWADTQYF. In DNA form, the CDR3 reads TGCGCCAGCAGCCAAGAACGTCTAGCGGGAGTATGGGCAGATACGCAGTATTTT.